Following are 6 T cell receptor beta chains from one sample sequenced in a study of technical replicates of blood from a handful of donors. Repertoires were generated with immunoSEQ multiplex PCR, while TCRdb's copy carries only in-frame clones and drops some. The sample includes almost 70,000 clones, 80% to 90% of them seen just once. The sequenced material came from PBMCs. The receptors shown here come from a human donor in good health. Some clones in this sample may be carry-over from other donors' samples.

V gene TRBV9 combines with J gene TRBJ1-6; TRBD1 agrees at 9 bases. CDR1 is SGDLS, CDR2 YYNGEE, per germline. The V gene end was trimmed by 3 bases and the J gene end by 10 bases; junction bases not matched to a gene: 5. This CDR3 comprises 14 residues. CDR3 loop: CASSDRDRASPLHF. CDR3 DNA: TGTGCCAGCAGCGACCGGGACAGGGCCTCACCCCTCCACTTT.

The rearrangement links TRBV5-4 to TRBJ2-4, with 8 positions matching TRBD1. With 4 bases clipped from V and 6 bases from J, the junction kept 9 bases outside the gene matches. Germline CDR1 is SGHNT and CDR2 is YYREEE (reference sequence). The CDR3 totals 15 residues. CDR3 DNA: TGTGCCAGCAGCCGTACCGGACAGGGTTTAAACATTCAGTACTTC. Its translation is CASSRTGQGLNIQYF.

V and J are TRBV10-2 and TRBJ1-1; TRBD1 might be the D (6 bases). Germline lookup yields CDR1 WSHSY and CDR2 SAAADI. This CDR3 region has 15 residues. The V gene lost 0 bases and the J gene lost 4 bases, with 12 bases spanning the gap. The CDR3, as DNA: TGCGCCAGCAGTGAGTCGGGGGGGCGCAGCACTGAAGCTTTCTTT. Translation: CASSESGGRSTEAFF.

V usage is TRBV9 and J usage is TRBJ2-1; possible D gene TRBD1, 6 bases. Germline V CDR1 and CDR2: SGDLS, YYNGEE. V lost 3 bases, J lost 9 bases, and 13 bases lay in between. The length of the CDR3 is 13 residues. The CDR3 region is CASSARGQFEQFF. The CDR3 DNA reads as TGTGCCAGCAGCGCCAGAGGACAGTTTGAGCAGTTCTTC. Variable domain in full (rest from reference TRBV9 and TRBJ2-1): DSGVTQTPKHLITATGQRVTLRCSPRSGDLSVYWYQQSLDQGLQFLIQYYNGEERAKGNILERFSAQQFPDLHSELNLSSLELGDSALYFCASSARGQFEQFFGPGTRLTVL.

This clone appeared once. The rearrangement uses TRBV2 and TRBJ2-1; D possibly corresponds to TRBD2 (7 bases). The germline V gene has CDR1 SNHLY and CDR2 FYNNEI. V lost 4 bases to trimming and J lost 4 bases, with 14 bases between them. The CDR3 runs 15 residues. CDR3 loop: CASSGRGGGYNEQFF. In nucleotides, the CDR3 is TGTGCCAGCAGTGGGAGGGGGGGCGGTTACAATGAGCAGTTCTTC.

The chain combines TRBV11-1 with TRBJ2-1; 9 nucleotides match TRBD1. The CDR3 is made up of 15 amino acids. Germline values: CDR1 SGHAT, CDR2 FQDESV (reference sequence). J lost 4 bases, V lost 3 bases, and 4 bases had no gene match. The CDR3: CASSLDRGLYNEQFF. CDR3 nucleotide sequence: TGTGCCAGCAGCTTGGACAGGGGACTTTACAATGAGCAGTTCTTC.